This T cell receptor beta chain appears in the sequencing data of a study of lung T cells in sarcoidosis with Löfgren's syndrome. Study findings and constraints: These T cells were suggested, not shown, to recognize a putative antigen. TRAV12-1 preferentially paired with TRBV2, with homologous CDR3s. Multiple Löfgren's syndrome patients reportedly shared TRAV12-1 and TRBV2 CDR3 motifs, suggesting public CD4+ TCRs.

TCRdb used MiXCR to reprocess the reads, holding one entry per CDR3 protein. There are 60,000 to 70,000 distinct CDR3 sequences in the sample; 20% to 25% occur only once, and under 3% lies in the top ten. To note about this clonotype: Its matching antigen is unknown. This may arise from a read error, as a much more abundant clone is one base away.

The CDR3 is 14 residues long. Germline V CDR1 and CDR2: SGHRS, YFSETQ. Sequencing used CD4+ T cells from PBMCs. This clonotype originated in a human donor with sarcoidosis (Löfgren's syndrome or another form), or a control subject (not recorded which). The rearrangement joins TRBV5-1 to TRBJ2-3, with D perhaps TRBD2 (6 bases). The CDR3 nucleotides are TGCGCCAGCAGCTCCCAGGGACTCGCAGATAAGCAGTATTTT. It encodes CASSSQGLADKQYF.